Here is one TCR beta chain with its context. Its antigen is not identified. Between about 2014 and 2018, patients underwent resection in Japan or China. This sample was taken from a study of immune evolution from preneoplasia to lung adenocarcinoma. The repertoire was sequenced with immunoSEQ multiplex PCR; TCRdb's copy has only in-frame clones and lacks some. The sample contains under 5,000 clones, approximately 69% of which appear only once. Germline CDR1 and CDR2: MGHRA and YSYEKL. V lost 4 bases and J 2 bases, leaving 14 bases between the germline ends. CDR3 size: 15 residues. Study-level results: Normal lung had the highest top T cell clone frequencies.

The sequence came from a person aged 55-79 years with lung adenocarcinoma. The gene calls are TRBV4-1 and TRBJ2-5; D is tentatively TRBD1 or TRBD2 (5 bases each). Specimen: FFPE adjacent normal lung tissue. CDR3 sequence: CASSLVRGQQETQYF. For the CDR3, the DNA is TGCGCCAGCAGCCTAGTCCGGGGCCAGCAAGAGACCCAGTACTTC.